Presented here are 30 T cell receptor beta chains from one specimen sequenced in a study of blood T cell repertoires in COVID-19. Method: immunoSEQ multiplex PCR; TCRdb's copy keeps in-frame clones and lacks some. The profile shows 90,000 or so clones, roughly 86% of them singletons. Sequencing was performed on peripheral blood. These receptors all stem from a man in his fifties or sixties with active COVID-19.

This clone was counted once. The V call is TRBV28, the J call TRBJ1-4; a possible D gene is TRBD1 (6 bases). V gave up 10 bases and J gave up 7 bases, with 16 bases separating them. Germline V gene lookup returns CDR1 MDHEN and CDR2 SYDVKM. This CDR3 has 13 amino acids. Written as DNA, the CDR3 is TGTGCCATCCCAGAAGGGGGTAGTGAAAAACTGTTTTTT. Translated, it gives CAIPEGGSEKLFF.

The chain is built from TRBV4-2 and TRBJ1-6; 10 bases agree with TRBD1. After removal of 3 bases from V and 6 bases from J, the junction contained 14 bases not matched to a gene. CDR3 length: 19 amino acids. Germline V CDR1 and CDR2: LGHNA, YNFKEQ. CDR3 protein: CASSHPRQGADRGNSPLHF. CDR3 coding DNA: TGTGCCAGCAGCCACCCGAGACAGGGGGCCGACAGAGGTAATTCACCCCTCCACTTT.

V usage is TRBV5-8 and J usage is TRBJ2-1; 7 nucleotides match TRBD1. V was pared by 3 bases and J by 12 bases, with 18 bases of the junction left unmatched. Germline CDR1 SGHTS, CDR2 YDEGEE. The CDR3 covers 16 residues. DNA of the CDR3: TGTGCCAGCAGCTCGATCCATTCAGACAGGGTGAAAACGCAGTTCTTC. It encodes CASSSIHSDRVKTQFF.

This chain connects TRBV7-2 to TRBJ1-2; D possibly corresponds to TRBD1 (5 bases). The CDR3 length is 16 residues. The germline V gene encodes CDR1 SGHTA and CDR2 FQGNSA. Trimming stripped 5 bases from V and 1 base from J, with 17 bases between. DNA of the CDR3: TGTGCCAGCAGCCCCCAACAGGCAGGGATTAACTATGGCTACACCTTC. Residues: CASSPQQAGINYGYTF.

The chain joins TRBV28 to TRBJ2-1; 9 positions agree with TRBD2. CDR3 length: 16 amino acids. Looked up from germline, CDR1 is MDHEN and CDR2 is SYDVKM. V lost 4 bases and J lost 1; bases outside the gene matches: 5. The CDR3 protein is CASSSRLAVSYNEQFF. The CDR3, as DNA: TGTGCCAGCAGTTCTCGACTAGCGGTTTCCTACAATGAGCAGTTCTTC.

The chain joins TRBV29-1 to TRBJ2-3, with TRBD1 identical over 7 bases. CDR3 length: 13 residues. In germline, CDR1 is SQVTM, CDR2 ANQGSEA. The V segment lost 3 bases and the J segment 3 bases; nucleotides outside the gene matches: 3. CDR3 sequence reads: CSVERGRTDTQYF. In DNA, the CDR3 is TGCAGCGTTGAGAGGGGGCGGACAGATACGCAGTATTTT.

The CDR3 sequence is CASSVANGRDTFF. In DNA, the CDR3 is TGTGCCAGCAGCGTAGCTAACGGGAGGGATACGTTCTTC. This chain links TRBV9 with TRBJ2-1; 8 nucleotides agree with TRBD2. This CDR3 has 13 residues. Losses at the gene ends were 0 bases for V and 15 bases for J; bases not matched to a gene: 8. Germline CDR1 reads SGDLS; CDR2 reads YYNGEE.

The V gene is TRBV18, the J gene TRBJ1-1; perhaps TRBD1 as D (5 bases). CDR1 KGHSH and CDR2 LQKENI come from the germline V gene. The V end was cut by 8 bases, the J end by 0 bases, with 10 bases between. This CDR3 is built from 13 residues. The CDR3 sequence is CASTGELNTEAFF. As DNA, the CDR3 is TGTGCCAGCACAGGAGAGTTGAACACTGAAGCTTTCTTT.

The CDR3 here is CATRGQGSTEAFF. CDR3 in DNA: TGTGCCACCCGAGGACAGGGAAGTACTGAAGCTTTCTTT. The chain uses TRBV27 and TRBJ1-1; TRBD1 agrees at 8 bases. V gave up 10 bases and J gave up 5 bases; unmatched junction bases: 9. This CDR3 spans 13 amino acids. Germline V gene sequence: CDR1 MNHEY, CDR2 SMNVEV (reference sequence).

The CDR3 bases are TGTGCCAGCAGTTTAGGAAACCGGGACTCTAATGAGCAGTTCTTC. The encoded protein is CASSLGNRDSNEQFF. This chain connects TRBV28 to TRBJ2-1, with D perhaps TRBD2 (6 bases). Trimming left V 2 bases short and J 7 bases short, with 15 bases between. CDR1 and CDR2 (germline): MDHEN, SYDVKM. The CDR3 has 15 residues.

The chain carries TRBV5-6 and TRBJ1-5; the match to TRBD1 covers 8 bases. Germline CDR1 reads SGHDT; CDR2 reads YYEEEE. Trimming at V came to 0 bases and at J to 3 bases, leaving 5 bases not matched to a gene. The CDR3 covers 16 residues. CDR3 nucleotides: TGTGCCAGCAGCTTGGACAGGGGGATCCCCAATCAGCCCCAGCATTTT. Amino acid sequence: CASSLDRGIPNQPQHF.

The V and J genes are TRBV12-3 or TRBV12-4 and TRBJ1-1; no definite D call. Trimming shortened V by 6 bases and J by 6 bases, and 8 bases separated the two germline ends. The CDR3 loop spans 11 amino acids. The CDR3, as DNA: TGTGCCAGCAGCCCCGGGGCTGAAGCTTTCTTT. This encodes CASSPGAEAFF.

The J gene is TRBJ2-5, the V gene TRBV6-5; tentatively, D is TRBD2 (7 bases). The CDR3 covers 15 residues. CDR1 is MNHEY, CDR2 SVGAGI, per germline. Trimming shortened V by 7 bases and J by 8 bases, and 23 bases separated the two germline ends. This chain's CDR3 is CASIPAGGGGVTQYF. The CDR3 DNA sequence: TGTGCCAGCATTCCCGCCGGGGGCGGGGGAGTTACCCAGTACTTC.

The chain recombines TRBV18 with TRBJ1-1; D not certain. V dropped 1 base and J dropped 5 bases, with 14 bases sitting between them. The CDR3 has 15 amino acids. Germline-derived CDR1 and CDR2 are KGHSH and LQKENI. CDR3 loop: CASSPLGQLGTEAFF. In DNA, the CDR3 is TGTGCCAGCTCACCACTCGGCCAGCTCGGGACTGAAGCTTTCTTT.

J is TRBJ1-1 and V is TRBV2, with 10 positions matching TRBD1. The CDR3 runs 14 residues. Trimming took 8 bases from V and 5 from J; bases not matched to a gene: 8. CDR1 and CDR2 from the germline V gene are SNHLY and FYNNEI. The CDR3 bases are TGTGCCAGCCGGGACAGGGGCATGAGGACTGAAGCTTTCTTT. Amino acids: CASRDRGMRTEAFF.

The CDR3 reads CASIPAGLAVGKTQYF. In nucleotides, the CDR3 is TGTGCCAGCATCCCGGCCGGACTAGCGGTTGGAAAGACCCAGTACTTC. V usage is TRBV7-2 and J usage is TRBJ2-5, with TRBD2 matching over 10 bases. The germline gives CDR1 SGHTA, CDR2 FQGNSA. V lost 7 bases, J lost 6 bases, and 14 bases stayed unmatched. The CDR3 contains 16 residues.

The chain couples TRBV10-3 to TRBJ1-2; D unresolved. The ends were cut back, 2 bases at V and 3 bases at J, with 7 bases in the middle. This CDR3 is 13 amino acids long. Looked up from germline, CDR1 is ENHRY and CDR2 is SYGVKD. CDR3 sequence (DNA): TGTGCCATCAGTGAGAAGGGAGACTATGGCTACACCTTC. Protein sequence: CAISEKGDYGYTF.

This clone came up a few times. As DNA, the CDR3 is TGTGCCAGCAGCGGCCCGGGGAACACCGGGGAGCTGTTTTTT. Translation: CASSGPGNTGELFF. The V gene is TRBV7-3, the J gene TRBJ2-2, with D hard to call. Germline CDR1 reads SGHTA; CDR2 reads FQGTGA. V was trimmed by 5 bases and J by 1 base, leaving 8 bases between them. The CDR3 runs 14 residues. Combining the CDR3 with reference TRBV7-3 and TRBJ2-2 gives the whole variable domain GAGVSQTPSNKVTEKGKYVELRCDPISGHTALYWYRQSLGQGPEFLIYFQGTGAADDSGLPNDRFFAVRPEGSVSTLKIQRTERGDSAVYLCASSGPGNTGELFFGEGSRLTVL.

CDR3 loop: CASSLDAGADTQYF. DNA for the CDR3: TGCGCCAGCAGCTTGGATGCGGGAGCAGATACGCAGTATTTT. The genes are TRBV5-1 and TRBJ2-3; TRBD2 agrees at 7 bases. Germline CDR1 reads SGHRS; CDR2 reads YFSETQ. This CDR3 spans 14 amino acids. The trim removed 0 bases at V and 4 bases at J, leaving 2 bases unmatched.

V gene TRBV4-1 combines with J gene TRBJ1-2; D call uncertain. The V end was cut by 1 base, the J end by 0 bases, with 9 bases between. CDR1 MGHRA and CDR2 YSYEKL come from the germline V gene. The length of the CDR3 is 15 residues. Here the CDR3 DNA reads TGCGCCAGCAGCCAAGTAGCTCCATCTAACTATGGCTACACCTTC. It encodes CASSQVAPSNYGYTF.

This clone has a single count. The V call is TRBV7-8, the J call TRBJ2-2; 11 bases are a match to TRBD2. The V segment lost 8 bases and the J segment 3 bases; nucleotides outside the gene matches: 5. This CDR3 has 15 amino acids. From germline, CDR1 is SGHVS and CDR2 FQNEAQ. CDR3 sequence (DNA): TGTGCCAGCCAACTAGCGGGAGTCTACACCGGGGAGCTGTTTTTT. Its translation is CASQLAGVYTGELFF.

The chain recombines TRBV4-1 with TRBJ1-2; 8 bases fit TRBD1. The CDR3 spans 14 residues. CDR1 is MGHRA, CDR2 YSYEKL, per germline. J was trimmed by 7 bases and V by 1 base; bases with no gene match: 5. This CDR3 is CASSQVQGVGGYTF. CDR3 DNA: TGCGCCAGCAGCCAAGTACAGGGGGTAGGTGGCTACACCTTC.

This clone was observed once. The rearrangement uses TRBV7-2 and TRBJ1-5, with 7 bases fitting TRBD1. Germline V gene lookup returns CDR1 SGHTA and CDR2 FQGNSA. The CDR3 spans 13 residues. V gave up 4 bases and J gave up 4 bases; unmatched junction bases: 1. The chain's CDR3 is CASSWGQNQPQHF. The CDR3, as DNA: TGTGCCAGCAGCTGGGGACAGAATCAGCCCCAGCATTTT.

In DNA, the CDR3 is TGTGCCAGCAGCTTATTTAGCGGGAGGGCCGGCCACAATGAGCAGTTCTTC. Translated, it gives CASSLFSGRAGHNEQFF. The V gene is TRBV7-2, the J gene TRBJ2-1; TRBD2 matches 11 bases. From germline, CDR1 is SGHTA and CDR2 FQGNSA. The trim removed 2 bases at V and 5 bases at J, leaving 8 bases unmatched. The CDR3 is 17 amino acids. Complete variable domain (other parts from reference TRBV7-2 and TRBJ2-1): GAGVSQSPSNKVTEKGKDVELRCDPISGHTALYWYRQSLGQGLEFLIYFQGNSAPDKSGLPSDRFSAERTGGSVSTLTIQRTQQEDSAVYLCASSLFSGRAGHNEQFFGPGTRLTVL.

This sequence joins TRBV19 and TRBJ1-2, with 7 bases matching TRBD1. The CDR3 is 15 amino acids. With V trimmed by 4 bases and J by 6 bases, 11 bases remained unmatched. In germline, CDR1 is LNHDA, CDR2 SQIVND (reference sequence). CDR3 amino acids: CASSRLDRDLDGYTF. The CDR3 DNA reads TGTGCCAGTAGTAGATTAGACAGGGACCTAGATGGCTACACCTTC.

The sample holds a few counts of this clone. The rearrangement links TRBV28 to TRBJ2-1; D perhaps matches TRBD1 (5 bases). Trimming left V 7 bases short and J 2 bases short, with 15 bases between. CDR3 length: 15 residues. Germline V gives CDR1 MDHEN, CDR2 SYDVKM. The CDR3 spells CASTPDSGPYNEQFF. CDR3 bases: TGTGCCAGCACCCCTGACAGTGGCCCCTACAATGAGCAGTTCTTC.

The gene calls are TRBV11-2 and TRBJ2-1; 9 positions match TRBD2. CDR3 length equals 17 residues. Germline lookup yields CDR1 SGHAT and CDR2 FQNNGV. Trimming removed 3 bases from V and 5 bases from J; junction bases left unmatched: 11. CDR3 amino acids: CASSFALTSGSDNEQFF. The DNA of the CDR3 is TGTGCCAGCAGCTTTGCCCTGACTAGCGGTTCAGACAATGAGCAGTTCTTC.

In its sample, this clone was seen a few times. The chain uses TRBV7-9 and TRBJ1-3; D possibly corresponds to TRBD1 (5 bases). V lost 1 base to trimming and J lost 3 bases, with 7 bases between them. Germline CDR1 SEHNR, CDR2 FQNEAQ (reference sequence). The CDR3 loop spans 14 amino acids. CDR3 coding DNA: TGTGCCAGCAGCTTAGGCACAGGTGGAAACACCATATATTTT. Translated: CASSLGTGGNTIYF.

CDR3 loop: CASSLQGATNEKLFF. The CDR3 bases are TGTGCCAGCAGTCTACAGGGGGCAACTAATGAAAAACTGTTTTTT. The chain uses TRBV6-5 and TRBJ1-4; TRBD1 agrees at 8 bases. The CDR3 sequence is 15 residues long. In germline, CDR1 is MNHEY, CDR2 SVGAGI. J was trimmed by 0 bases and V by 5 bases; bases with no gene match: 2.

This clone was seen once. A read error may produce the germline difference seen at one junction end. V usage is TRBV5-1 and J usage is TRBJ1-1; 9 bases align to TRBD1. Looked up from germline, CDR1 is SGHRS and CDR2 is YFSETQ. The length of the CDR3 is 16 residues. In DNA, the CDR3 is TGCGCCAGCAGCTTAGGGACAGGGCTGTTGAATACTGAAGCTTTCTTT. It encodes CASSLGTGLLNTEAFF.